The source of this TCR beta chain is a study of cytomegalovirus exposure and HLA in healthy donors. Notes on this clone: Its antigen is currently unknown.

Germline CDR1 and CDR2: MNHNS and SASEGT. This CDR3 comprises 15 residues. V lost 5 bases, J lost 2 bases, and 13 bases lay in between. The PCR used 60 Vbeta and 13 Jbeta primers. The data were produced by immunoSEQ multiplex PCR, yet TCRdb's version contains in-frame clones alone and is incomplete. The repertoire includes about 160,000 clones, about 75% of them detected once, and 2% to 2.5% sits in the top ten. Findings of the study overall: Analyses of presence/absence relied on an assumption of roughly uniform sequencing depth across donors.

The sequencing sample was made of PBMCs. The sequence derives from a female donor in good health and CMV-seronegative. The V call is TRBV6-1, the J call TRBJ1-5; D is perhaps TRBD1 (5 bases). The CDR3 region has the DNA TGTGCCAGCAGTCTCGACAGAGCCGGCAATCAGCCCCAGCATTTT. Protein: CASSLDRAGNQPQHF.